A single sample is the source of the 14 T cell receptor beta chains below, sequenced in a study of regulatory T cells in long-lasting Graves disease. Arm-PCR of CDR3 regions and iRepertoire HTBI primers were used to build TCR beta libraries. Each CDR3 protein is one row after TCRdb ran MiXCR on the multiplex PCR reads. This repertoire shows 650,000 to 700,000 distinct CDR3 sequences, 25% to 35% found once; its top ten account for roughly 41%. Time point indicated: persistent/refractory GD, antithyroid drugs over 5 years with positive TRAb. Scientists built the TCR library using RNA that was extracted from PBMCs. Sequenced here: peripheral blood mononuclear cells (PBMCs), sampled when the disease was refractory, from a patient treated with antithyroid drugs. These TCRs come from a female donor with Graves disease.

V gene TRBV28 combines with J gene TRBJ1-3, with D unresolved. Germline CDR1 reads MDHEN; CDR2 reads SYDVKM. This CDR3 is 18 amino acids long. The V end was cut by 1 base, the J end by 7 bases, with 23 bases between. CDR3 sequence reads: CASSLSNGLVLGGNTIYF. The CDR3, as DNA: TGTGCCAGCAGTTTATCGAACGGACTCGTTCTGGGCGGCAACACCATATATTTT.

On this clonotype itself: A read error may be the cause here, since a much bigger clone is one base away. This chain links TRBV28 with TRBJ1-5; 7 bases line up with TRBD1. CDR3 length equals 16 residues. The ends lost 5 bases at V and 9 bases at J; junction bases unmatched: 16. CDR1 MDHEN and CDR2 SYDVKM come from the germline V gene. The chain's CDR3 is CASSVSQGSSYRPQHF. The CDR3 nucleotides read TGTGCCAGCAGTGTATCACAGGGGTCCTCCTATCGGCCCCAGCATTTT.

V and J are TRBV28 and TRBJ2-2; TRBD1 agrees at 8 bases. The trim removed 6 bases at V and 7 bases at J, leaving 4 bases unmatched. The CDR3 runs to 13 residues. Germline values: CDR1 MDHEN, CDR2 SYDVKM. The CDR3 nucleotides read TGTGCCAGCAGCACAGGGGGAAACGGGGAGCTGTTTTTT. It yields the protein CASSTGGNGELFF.

This clonotype appeared many times. The chain carries TRBV2 and TRBJ1-1; 8 bases fit TRBD1. This CDR3 has 15 amino acids. J gave up 1 base and V 6 bases, and 7 bases lay outside the gene matches. Germline values: CDR1 SNHLY, CDR2 FYNNEI. The CDR3 DNA sequence: TGTGCCAGCAGGAAACCCGGGACAGGGAACACTGAAGCTTTCTTT. This codes for CASRKPGTGNTEAFF.

The rearrangement links TRBV27 to TRBJ1-2, with D hard to call. CDR3 length equals 16 residues. From germline, CDR1 is MNHEY and CDR2 SMNVEV (reference sequence). V lost 2 bases and J 2 bases, leaving 15 bases between the germline ends. The CDR3 nucleotides read TGTGCCAGCAGTTTAGTAAGACTTCCAAGCAACTATGGCTACACCTTC. It encodes CASSLVRLPSNYGYTF.

V gene TRBV25-1 combines with J gene TRBJ1-6, with TRBD1 matching over 8 bases. The CDR3 sequence is 15 residues long. Germline V gene data show CDR1 as MGHDK and CDR2 as SYGVNS. Trimming cost V 3 bases and J 10 bases; bases outside gene matches: 8. The CDR3 loop reads CASSDPGQVLSPLHF. The CDR3 DNA reads as TGTGCCAGCAGTGACCCGGGACAGGTGTTGTCACCCCTCCACTTT. The entire variable domain, with the rest obtained from reference TRBV25-1 and TRBJ1-6, is as follows: EADIYQTPRYLVIGTGKKITLECSQTMGHDKMYWYQQDPGMELHLIHYSYGVNSTEKGDLSSESTVSRIRTEHFPLTLESARPSHTSQYLCASSDPGQVLSPLHFGNGTRLTVT.

This rearrangement joins TRBV6-1 to TRBJ1-3; unclear D gene. CDR1 is MNHNS, CDR2 SASEGT, per germline. The V gene lost 6 bases and the J gene lost 0 bases, with 9 bases spanning the gap. The CDR3 consists of 14 residues. The CDR3, as DNA: TGTGCCAGCAGCGTGGAGTTCTCTGGAAACACCATATATTTT. Its translation: CASSVEFSGNTIYF.

This chain links TRBV6-2 or TRBV6-3 with TRBJ2-4, with D perhaps TRBD2 (6 bases). Trimming took 5 bases from V and 9 from J, leaving 14 bases between them. The CDR3 runs to 13 residues. Germline loops: CDR1 MNHEY, CDR2 SVGEGT. This chain's CDR3 is CASSERRGSIQYF. The CDR3 DNA sequence: TGTGCCAGCAGTGAAAGGAGGGGTTCCATTCAGTACTTC.

This clonotype was seen ten or more times. The chain couples TRBV12-3 or TRBV12-4 to TRBJ1-1; 7 nucleotides align to TRBD1. The trim removed 5 bases at V and 1 base at J, leaving 4 bases unmatched. CDR3 size: 14 residues. As DNA, the CDR3 is TGTGCCAGCAGTCCGAGACAGGGGAACACTGAAGCTTTCTTT. Translating gives CASSPRQGNTEAFF.

The V gene is TRBV12-3 or TRBV12-4, the J gene TRBJ2-2; D may match TRBD1 or TRBD2 (5 bases each). The CDR3 totals 15 residues. The V end lost 6 bases, the J end lost 5 bases, and 16 bases lay between the germline ends. The CDR3 here is CASSPGTHGTGELFF. The CDR3 DNA is TGTGCCAGCAGCCCAGGGACCCACGGGACCGGGGAGCTGTTTTTT.

This clonotype has a count of ten or more. The chain joins TRBV12-3 or TRBV12-4 to TRBJ2-5; perhaps TRBD1 as D (7 bases). CDR3 size: 12 residues. V was shortened by 5 bases and J by 10 bases, with 14 bases between the two germline ends. The CDR3 DNA is TGTGCCAGCAGTGCAGGGGGGAGAGGCCAGTACTTC. Protein product: CASSAGGRGQYF.

This sequence joins TRBV5-1 and TRBJ2-7; D could derive from TRBD1 or TRBD2 (5 bases each). CDR1 is SGHRS and CDR2 is YFSETQ in the germline V gene. The germline V and J ends were trimmed by 0 bases and 5 bases, with 15 bases remaining between them. The CDR3 length is 15 residues. The CDR3 sequence: CASSLGTQGLHEQYF. The CDR3 bases are TGCGCCAGCAGCTTGGGGACACAAGGACTGCACGAGCAGTACTTC.

This chain connects TRBV3-1 to TRBJ1-2; D unresolved. The CDR3 is 15 residues long. Between the trimmed V and J ends, which lost 3 bases and 6 bases, there was a span of 17 bases. Germline V gives CDR1 LGHDT, CDR2 YNNKEL (reference sequence). Here the CDR3 DNA reads TGTGCCAGCAGCCACCGAAACAGTGGGCGCCATGGCTACACCTTC. As protein: CASSHRNSGRHGYTF.

The chain uses TRBV27 and TRBJ2-5, with TRBD1 matching 7 bases. The CDR3 has 15 amino acids. V gave up 6 bases and J gave up 1 base; unmatched junction bases: 8. The germline V gene encodes CDR1 MNHEY and CDR2 SMNVEV (reference sequence). CDR3 nucleotide sequence: TGTGCCAGCAGCGGCCAGGGACAGTCCCAAGAGACCCAGTACTTC. Encoded protein: CASSGQGQSQETQYF.